This T cell receptor (beta chain) is drawn from a study of T cells in Graves' hyperthyroidism and ophthalmopathy. Overall study results and limits: Blood also contained most expanded thyroid clonotypes above 0.001. Ophthalmopathy got predicted by the model a median roughly 6.1 months before its onset.

The investigators amplified TCR beta CDR3 regions from RNA transcripts. HTBI primers drove first-round RT-PCR of the TCR CDR3. TCRdb reprocessed the multiplex PCR reads via MiXCR and lists one record per CDR3 protein. This sample has under 350,000 distinct CDR3 sequences, with around a sixth found just once. Note on this clonotype: Its cognate antigen is unknown.

CDR3 length equals 14 residues. J was trimmed by 5 bases and V by 4 bases; bases with no gene match: 1. The germline gives CDR1 SGHAT, CDR2 FQNNGV. The TCR sequence derives from a woman aged 45-65 years with Graves' hyperthyroidism. The V and J genes are TRBV11-2 and TRBJ2-1; TRBD2 agrees at 11 bases. The specimen sequenced was blood. The CDR3 nucleotides are TGTGCCAGCAGCTCACTAGCGGGGGACAATGAGCAGTTCTTC. Translated, it gives CASSSLAGDNEQFF.